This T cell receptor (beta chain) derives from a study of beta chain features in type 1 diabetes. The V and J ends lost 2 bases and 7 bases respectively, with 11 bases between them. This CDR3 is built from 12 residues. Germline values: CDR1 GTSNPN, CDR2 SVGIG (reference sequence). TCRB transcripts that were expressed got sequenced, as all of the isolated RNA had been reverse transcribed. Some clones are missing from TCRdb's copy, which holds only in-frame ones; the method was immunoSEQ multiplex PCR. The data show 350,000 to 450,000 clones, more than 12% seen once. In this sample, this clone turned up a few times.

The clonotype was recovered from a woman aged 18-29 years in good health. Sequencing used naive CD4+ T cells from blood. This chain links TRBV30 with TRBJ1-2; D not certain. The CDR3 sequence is CAWSFGVSGYTF. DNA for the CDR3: TGTGCCTGGAGTTTCGGGGTGAGTGGCTACACCTTC.